One sample yielded the 27 T cell receptor beta chains listed below, sequenced in a study of beta chain features in type 1 diabetes. All of the isolated RNA was reverse transcribed, so expressed TCRB transcripts were sequenced. Profiled with immunoSEQ multiplex PCR; TCRdb holds only in-frame clones, not every one. Altogether 850,000 to 900,000 clones are present, roughly a sixth being singletons, with the ten largest covering around 0.02%. Sequencing input: naive CD4+ T cells from blood. All receptors come from a woman aged 18-29 years in good health.

This clone was detected a few times. This sequence joins TRBV28 and TRBJ2-1; 8 bases fit TRBD2. V gave up 7 bases and J gave up 4 bases; unmatched junction bases: 6. This CDR3 spans 14 amino acids. The germline gives CDR1 MDHEN, CDR2 SYDVKM. CDR3 protein: CASNSAGVYNEQFF. The DNA for the CDR3 is TGTGCCAGCAACTCAGCGGGAGTATACAATGAGCAGTTCTTC.

This clone has just a few counts. The chain combines TRBV4-2 with TRBJ2-1; TRBD2 aligns across 7 bases. Germline V gives CDR1 LGHNA, CDR2 YNFKEQ. J lost 5 bases, V lost 0 bases, and 7 bases had no gene match. The CDR3 runs 16 residues. The CDR3 sequence: CASSQDFQREDNEQFF. DNA for the CDR3: TGTGCCAGCAGCCAAGATTTCCAGCGGGAAGACAATGAGCAGTTCTTC.

This chain connects TRBV28 to TRBJ2-1, with 9 bases matching TRBD1. V shed 1 base, J shed 1 base, and the junction held 14 bases outside the gene matches. This CDR3 is built from 20 residues. Germline CDR1 MDHEN, CDR2 SYDVKM. CDR3: CASSLFRRQGVNPSYNEQFF. The CDR3 DNA sequence: TGTGCCAGCAGTTTATTTCGGAGACAGGGGGTCAACCCATCCTACAATGAGCAGTTCTTC.

This clone was seen a handful of times. V and J are TRBV20-1 and TRBJ1-2; D gene ambiguous. This CDR3 has 11 residues. In germline, CDR1 is DFQATT, CDR2 SNEGSKA (reference sequence). Trimming took 3 bases from V and 4 from J, leaving 6 bases between them. This chain's CDR3 is CSASETYGYTF. CDR3 in DNA: TGCAGTGCTAGCGAAACCTATGGCTACACCTTC.

This clone turned up a few times. V and J are TRBV7-6 and TRBJ2-5; a weak D match, TRBD1 (7 bases). This CDR3 is built from 16 residues. CDR1 is SGHVS and CDR2 is FNYEAQ in the germline V gene. V was clipped by 4 bases and J by 4 bases, with 19 bases between them. The CDR3 coding sequence is TGTGCCAGCAGCTCTCGAGGGGGCGGGATAGCAGAGACCCAGTACTTC. Its translation is CASSSRGGGIAETQYF.

The V call is TRBV7-3, the J call TRBJ2-3, with 12 bases fitting TRBD2. The length of the CDR3 is 15 residues. The germline gives CDR1 SGHTA, CDR2 FQGTGA. The trim removed 7 bases at V and 5 bases at J, leaving 7 bases unmatched. The CDR3 nucleotides are TGTGCCAGCAACGCCCTGGGACTAGCGGGAGATACGCAGTATTTT. The encoded protein is CASNALGLAGDTQYF.

The rearrangement links TRBV29-1 to TRBJ2-2; TRBD2 matches 11 bases. The CDR3 sequence is 23 residues long. V lost 8 bases and J lost 2; bases outside the gene matches: 31. Germline V gene lookup returns CDR1 SQVTM and CDR2 ANQGSEA. In DNA, the CDR3 is TGCAGCCTGCTCATCAGGCAGGGTCCGTTTGGTGAGACTAGCGGGACCAACACCGGGGAGCTGTTTTTT. Translated: CSLLIRQGPFGETSGTNTGELFF.

This CDR3 reads CASKGYTGELFF. Written as DNA, the CDR3 is TGTGCCAGTAAGGGGTACACCGGGGAGCTGTTTTTT. The rearrangement uses TRBV19 and TRBJ2-2, with D perhaps matching TRBD1 (5 bases). CDR1 is LNHDA and CDR2 is SQIVND in the germline V gene (reference sequence). This CDR3 spans 12 amino acids. V was pared by 7 bases and J by 3 bases, with 6 bases between.

This chain joins TRBV6-6 and TRBJ1-3; the D gene is possibly TRBD1 (6 bases). Germline loops: CDR1 MNHNY, CDR2 SVGAGI (reference sequence). The CDR3 spans 16 residues. The V end lost 0 bases, the J end lost 2 bases, and 11 bases lay between the germline ends. CDR3: CASSYSQGSPGNTIYF. The CDR3 region has the DNA TGTGCCAGCAGTTACTCTCAGGGGAGTCCTGGAAACACCATATATTTT.

V and J are TRBV15 and TRBJ2-4, with D tentatively TRBD1 (6 bases). V was cut by 3 bases and J by 9 bases, with 15 bases left in between. This CDR3 is 14 amino acids long. CDR1 is LNHNV, CDR2 YYDKDF, per germline (reference sequence). For the CDR3, the DNA is TGTGCCACCAGCAGCGGGACATCCTGGTCCATTCAGTACTTC. It encodes CATSSGTSWSIQYF.

J is TRBJ2-2 and V is TRBV11-2, with D perhaps matching TRBD2 (5 bases). This CDR3 comprises 16 residues. Germline V gene data show CDR1 as SGHAT and CDR2 as FQNNGV. Between the trimmed V and J ends, which lost 8 bases and 5 bases, there was a span of 21 bases. The CDR3 protein is CASGERRGLGTGELFF. Written as DNA, the CDR3 is TGTGCCAGCGGGGAGCGACGAGGGCTGGGAACCGGGGAGCTGTTTTTT.

This rearrangement joins TRBV11-3 to TRBJ1-1; 7 nucleotides line up with TRBD1. J was trimmed by 10 bases and V by 0 bases; bases with no gene match: 5. This CDR3 comprises 13 residues. Per the germline V gene, CDR1 is SGHNT and CDR2 is YENEEA. The CDR3 DNA reads as TGTGCCAGCAGCTTAGACCCGGGACAGCGAGCTTTCTTT. It translates to CASSLDPGQRAFF.

This chain joins TRBV2 and TRBJ1-2; 7 bases line up with TRBD1. Germline V gene data show CDR1 as SNHLY and CDR2 as FYNNEI. V shed 6 bases and J 4 bases; nucleotides not matched to a gene: 8. This CDR3 comprises 14 residues. For the CDR3, the DNA is TGTGCCAGCAGCTTCACAGGGGCCGGCTATGGCTACACCTTC. Its protein is CASSFTGAGYGYTF.

The chain employs TRBV5-6 and TRBJ1-4; perhaps TRBD1 as D (5 bases). V gave up 5 bases and J gave up 7 bases, with 18 bases separating them. CDR1 is SGHDT, CDR2 YYEEEE, per germline. The CDR3 has 15 amino acids. CDR3 loop: CASRSGPSGLEKLFF. CDR3 nucleotides: TGTGCCAGCAGGTCAGGGCCCTCGGGTCTTGAAAAACTGTTTTTT.

Only a few counts were recorded for this clone. The chain recombines TRBV7-2 with TRBJ2-5; no firm D call. Per the germline V gene, CDR1 is SGHTA and CDR2 is FQGNSA. The CDR3 spans 14 residues. With 3 bases removed from V and 2 bases from J, the gap between germline ends came to 10 bases. The CDR3 DNA sequence: TGTGCCAGCAGCTTTCGCCAGTGGCAAGAGACCCAGTACTTC. Amino acids: CASSFRQWQETQYF.

The chain employs TRBV6-1 and TRBJ2-2; TRBD1 is a possible D gene (6 bases). The CDR3 covers 14 residues. The germline V and J ends were trimmed by 10 bases and 1 base, with 13 bases remaining between them. CDR1 MNHNS and CDR2 SASEGT come from the germline V gene. CDR3 bases: TGTGCCATCAACGGACAGAAGAACACCGGGGAGCTGTTTTTT. It is translated as CAINGQKNTGELFF.

This clone turned up a few times. The chain employs TRBV7-2 and TRBJ2-7; D may be TRBD1 (6 bases). Trimming pared 3 bases from V and 3 bases from J, leaving 15 bases between. Germline assignment: CDR1 SGHTA and CDR2 FQGNSA. This CDR3 is 15 amino acids long. CDR3 protein: CASSLGARLYYEQYF. As DNA, the CDR3 is TGTGCCAGCAGCTTGGGGGCCAGGCTCTACTACGAGCAGTACTTC.

This chain connects TRBV12-5 to TRBJ2-2; no clear D gene. The CDR3 is 13 residues long. From germline, CDR1 is LGHNT and CDR2 FRNRAP. V lost 0 bases, J lost 7 bases, and 6 bases lay in between. The CDR3 region is CASGLVNGGELFF. Here the CDR3 DNA reads TGTGCTAGTGGTTTGGTTAACGGCGGGGAGCTGTTTTTT.

This clone occurred a few times. This chain uses TRBV11-2 with TRBJ2-5; D may correspond to TRBD1 or TRBD2 (6 bases each). This CDR3 spans 13 amino acids. Germline V gives CDR1 SGHAT, CDR2 FQNNGV. The V end lost 7 bases, the J end lost 5 bases, and 14 bases lay between the germline ends. Here the CDR3 DNA reads TGTGCCAGCACCCAGGGGAGGACCGAGACCCAGTACTTC. This translates into CASTQGRTETQYF.

The chain recombines TRBV7-2 with TRBJ2-3; 9 nucleotides agree with TRBD2. The CDR3 is 16 amino acids. Germline V lookup: CDR1 SGHTA, CDR2 FQGNSA. Trimming at V came to 4 bases and at J to 3 bases, leaving 8 bases not matched to a gene. The CDR3 is CASSSRSSGTTDTQYF. For the CDR3, the DNA is TGTGCCAGCAGCTCCAGGTCTAGCGGGACTACAGATACGCAGTATTTT.

This clone was observed a few times. This sequence joins TRBV7-3 and TRBJ2-7; weak D call: TRBD2 (6 bases). This CDR3 is 15 amino acids long. The V end was cut by 1 base, the J end by 2 bases, with 12 bases between. Germline values: CDR1 SGHTA, CDR2 FQGTGA. CDR3 region: CASSLIGGAPYEQYF. DNA of the CDR3: TGTGCCAGCAGCTTAATAGGAGGGGCCCCCTACGAGCAGTACTTC.

This clone was seen more than once but under ten times. The chain carries TRBV6-1 and TRBJ1-1; maybe TRBD1 (6 bases). Trimming stripped 11 bases from V and 3 bases from J, with 19 bases between. The CDR3 spans 14 residues. Looked up from germline, CDR1 is MNHNS and CDR2 is SASEGT. The CDR3 sequence is CAVRGTGRHTEAFF. CDR3 bases: TGTGCCGTAAGGGGGACTGGCAGACACACTGAAGCTTTCTTT.

The genes are TRBV7-8 and TRBJ1-5; 7 bases are a match to TRBD1. This CDR3 is built from 15 residues. Germline lookup yields CDR1 SGHVS and CDR2 FQNEAQ. J lost 6 bases, V lost 3 bases, and 8 bases had no gene match. CDR3 DNA sequence: TGTGCCAGCAGCTTCCGCAGGGGGTCGGGTCAGCCCCAGCATTTT. Its translation is CASSFRRGSGQPQHF.

The rearrangement uses TRBV7-3 and TRBJ2-1; 8 bases are a match to TRBD1. After removal of 1 base from V and 1 base from J, the junction contained 3 bases not matched to a gene. There are 16 residues in the CDR3. Looked up from germline, CDR1 is SGHTA and CDR2 is FQGTGA. As DNA, the CDR3 is TGTGCCAGCAGCTTAAGCACAGGGGGGTCCTACAATGAGCAGTTCTTC. This codes for CASSLSTGGSYNEQFF.

The rearrangement joins TRBV10-3 to TRBJ2-1; D unclear. Germline assignment: CDR1 ENHRY and CDR2 SYGVKD. CDR3 length: 12 residues. V was trimmed by 7 bases and J by 3 bases, leaving 7 bases between them. The CDR3 spells CAIKEDYNEQFF. The CDR3, as DNA: TGTGCCATCAAAGAGGACTACAATGAGCAGTTCTTC.

This clone turned up a few times. The sample holds other DNA sequences that translate to the same CDR3. The chain has TRBV10-2 and TRBJ2-5; D call uncertain. CDR3 length equals 11 residues. Looked up from germline, CDR1 is WSHSY and CDR2 is SAAADI. Between the trimmed V and J ends, which lost 6 bases and 1 base, there was a span of 3 bases. The CDR3 region is CASRVQETQYF. The CDR3 nucleotides are TGCGCCAGCAGGGTCCAAGAGACCCAGTACTTC.

This clone was picked up a small number of times. The V and J genes are TRBV6-6 and TRBJ2-1, with D possibly being TRBD2 (7 bases). Germline V gene data show CDR1 as MNHNY and CDR2 as SVGAGI (reference sequence). V lost 7 bases, J lost 7 bases, and 17 bases lay in between. This CDR3 is 14 amino acids long. The CDR3 nucleotides are TGTGCCAGCAAGGAGGGAGGGGGAGCGAATGAGCAGTTCTTC. It is translated as CASKEGGGANEQFF.